Below, 29 T cell receptor beta chains from the same sample are listed, as sequenced in a study of radiotherapy plus CTLA-4 blockade in lung cancer. The table came from immunoSEQ multiplex PCR; TCRdb's copy has only in-frame clones and leaves some out. Of tens of thousands of clones in the sample, approximately 78% were seen once. The sample in question was peripheral blood, obtained from a patient treated with radiotherapy plus ipilimumab. These receptors originate from a human donor with non-small cell lung cancer who had a complete response to radiotherapy plus ipilimumab.

The chain carries TRBV7-9 and TRBJ2-5; 7 bases fit TRBD1. CDR1 SEHNR and CDR2 FQNEAQ come from the germline V gene (reference sequence). V lost 1 base, J lost 1 base, and 3 bases stayed unmatched. This CDR3 contains 15 residues. The CDR3 loop reads CASSLVGGRQETQYF. DNA of the CDR3: TGTGCCAGCAGCTTAGTAGGGGGCCGCCAAGAGACCCAGTACTTC.

The CDR3 region is CASSLVSGGGYTF. CDR3 nucleotide sequence: TGTGCCAGCAGCTTAGTCAGTGGGGGCGGCTACACCTTC. The rearrangement links TRBV13 to TRBJ1-2; D perhaps matches TRBD1 (6 bases). The CDR3 totals 13 residues. Germline V gives CDR1 PRHDT, CDR2 FYEKMQ (reference sequence). Between the trimmed V and J ends, which lost 1 base and 8 bases, there was a span of 11 bases.

Written as DNA, the CDR3 is TGCAGCGTTGATGGTCAGGGAGAAGAGACCCAGTACTTC. It translates to CSVDGQGEETQYF. The chain employs TRBV29-1 and TRBJ2-5; D possibly uses TRBD1 or TRBD2 (5 bases each). V was clipped by 3 bases and J by 3 bases, with 11 bases between them. The germline CDR1 and CDR2 sequences are SQVTM and ANQGSEA. The CDR3 is 13 amino acids.

This CDR3 reads CAIKGTGAKNTEAFF. The CDR3 DNA follows: TGTGCCATCAAGGGGACAGGGGCCAAGAACACTGAAGCTTTCTTT. The rearrangement uses TRBV10-3 and TRBJ1-1; TRBD1 aligns across 10 bases. CDR1 is ENHRY and CDR2 is SYGVKD in the germline V gene. The CDR3 sequence is 15 residues long. The junction had 6 bases not matched to a gene; V was cut back by 7 bases and J by 1 base.

This chain links TRBV21-1 with TRBJ1-3. TRBV21-1 is described as a pseudogene. The CDR3 extends over 17 amino acids. The CDR3 coding sequence is TGTGCCAGCAGCAAAGAAAAGGCACGGGGCTCTGGAAACACCATATATTTT. Translated, it gives CASSKEKARGSGNTIYF.

This CDR3 is CASSLPSLAYNEQFF. The CDR3 region has the DNA TGTGCCAGCAGTCTCCCCAGTCTAGCCTACAATGAGCAGTTCTTC. The V gene is TRBV6-5, the J gene TRBJ2-1; D unclear. This CDR3 is built from 15 residues. Germline values: CDR1 MNHEY, CDR2 SVGAGI. The V end was cut by 5 bases, the J end by 2 bases, with 13 bases between.

The V call is TRBV6-5, the J call TRBJ2-7; 7 positions agree with TRBD1. Germline loops: CDR1 MNHEY, CDR2 SVGAGI. The CDR3 is made up of 14 amino acids. V lost 6 bases to trimming and J lost 1 base; unmatched junction nucleotides: 6. DNA for the CDR3: TGTGCCAGCAGGAGGGCAGGGGGTTCCTACGAGCAGTACGTC. Amino acids: CASRRAGGSYEQYV.

Only one count was recorded for this clone. The chain joins TRBV7-9 to TRBJ1-1; D gene ambiguous. The CDR3 runs 14 residues. The V gene's germline CDR1 is SEHNR and CDR2 FQNEAQ (reference sequence). Trimming left V 6 bases short and J 0 bases short, with 11 bases between. The CDR3 sequence is CASRGSYMNTEAFF. Written as DNA, the CDR3 is TGTGCCAGCAGGGGGTCCTATATGAACACTGAAGCTTTCTTT.

The chain combines TRBV5-1 with TRBJ1-1; D is perhaps TRBD1 (5 bases). Trimming took 6 bases from V and 8 from J, leaving 11 bases between them. The CDR3 contains 11 residues. CDR1 and CDR2 from the germline V gene are SGHRS and YFSETQ. This chain's CDR3 is CASTGEREAFF. The CDR3 DNA sequence: TGCGCCAGCACGGGGGAGAGGGAAGCTTTCTTT.

The V call is TRBV4-3, the J call TRBJ2-7, with TRBD2 matching over 8 bases. Germline assignment: CDR1 LGHNA and CDR2 YSLEER. J was trimmed by 4 bases and V by 4 bases; bases with no gene match: 12. The CDR3 is 16 amino acids. In DNA form, the CDR3 reads TGCGCCAGCAGCCGCGAGTATATGGCTAGCGGGTACGAGCAGTACTTC. Residues: CASSREYMASGYEQYF.

The rearrangement uses TRBV4-1 and TRBJ2-1; D is undetermined. The CDR3 sequence is 19 residues long. CDR1 and CDR2 (germline): MGHRA, YSYEKL. With 1 base removed from V and 0 bases from J, the gap between germline ends came to 19 bases. The CDR3 region has the DNA TGCGCCAGCAGCCAAGTTTTGTTGCGGATGTCGAGCTCCTACAATGAGCAGTTCTTC. It specifies CASSQVLLRMSSSYNEQFF.

This clone appeared once. V gene TRBV7-2 combines with J gene TRBJ2-3, with D perhaps TRBD1 (6 bases). Germline V CDR1 and CDR2: SGHTA, FQGNSA. V was cut by 5 bases and J by 1 base, with 13 bases left in between. The CDR3 spans 15 residues. The CDR3: CASSPQGIRTDTQYF. The CDR3 DNA is TGTGCCAGCAGCCCCCAGGGGATTCGCACAGATACGCAGTATTTT.

The genes are TRBV4-3 and TRBJ2-7; weak D call: TRBD1 (6 bases). The CDR3 covers 13 residues. Trimming cost V 5 bases and J 0 bases, with 8 bases left between them. From germline, CDR1 is LGHNA and CDR2 YSLEER. For the CDR3, the DNA is TGCGCCAGCAGCTCGGACAGCTCCTACGAGCAGTACTTC. Translating it yields CASSSDSSYEQYF.

This clone has just a few counts. The genes are TRBV6-6 and TRBJ1-5; a weak D match, TRBD1 (5 bases). Germline V CDR1 and CDR2: MNHNY, SVGAGI (reference sequence). V shed 5 bases and J shed 11 bases, with 13 bases lying between them. This CDR3 contains 12 residues. The DNA for the CDR3 is TGTGCCAGCAGTCAGGGACTTCTGACCCAGCATTTT. Protein sequence: CASSQGLLTQHF.

The rearrangement links TRBV7-2 to TRBJ2-5; D call uncertain. Germline values: CDR1 SGHTA, CDR2 FQGNSA. Trimming shortened V by 4 bases and J by 3 bases, and 12 bases separated the two germline ends. The CDR3 sequence is 14 residues long. CDR3 sequence reads: CASSWLGIEETQYF. The CDR3 nucleotides read TGTGCCAGCAGCTGGCTGGGCATCGAAGAGACCCAGTACTTC.

The chain links TRBV5-1 to TRBJ2-1, with TRBD2 as a possible D gene (6 bases). The V gene's germline CDR1 is SGHRS and CDR2 YFSETQ. Trimming removed 5 bases at V and 8 bases at J, with 20 bases between. This CDR3 contains 15 residues. The CDR3 protein is CASRRYDTGVDEQFF. In DNA, the CDR3 is TGCGCCAGCAGACGTTACGACACGGGGGTGGATGAGCAGTTCTTC.

The chain uses TRBV6-4 and TRBJ2-7; 9 bases agree with TRBD2. The junction had 11 bases not matched to a gene; V was cut back by 8 bases and J by 6 bases. The CDR3 is made up of 14 amino acids. From germline, CDR1 is MRHNA and CDR2 SNTAGT. The CDR3 region has the DNA TGTGCCAGCTCCGACGGTAGCGGGAGCCCCGAGCAGTACGTC. Encoded protein: CASSDGSGSPEQYV.

The genes are TRBV23-1 and TRBJ2-3, with D uncertain. TRBV23-1 counts as an open reading frame of uncertain function. V was trimmed by 1 base and J by 0 bases, leaving 17 bases between them. CDR3 size: 18 residues. CDR3 protein: CASSQLIHSRGSTDTQYF. In DNA, the CDR3 is TGCGCCAGCAGTCAATTAATCCATTCCAGAGGCAGCACAGATACGCAGTATTTT.

V and J are TRBV19 and TRBJ1-5, with TRBD1 matching over 9 bases. CDR3 size: 15 residues. The junction had 4 bases not matched to a gene; V was cut back by 3 bases and J by 4 bases. The germline gives CDR1 LNHDA, CDR2 SQIVND (reference sequence). The CDR3 bases are TGTGCCAGTAGTATCAACAGGGGGCATAATCAGCCCCAGCATTTT. It translates to CASSINRGHNQPQHF.

V is TRBV11-2 and J is TRBJ2-1; 7 positions match TRBD1. Germline assignment: CDR1 SGHAT and CDR2 FQNNGV. The CDR3 runs 16 residues. With V trimmed by 0 bases and J by 6 bases, 8 bases remained unmatched. In DNA form, the CDR3 reads TGTGCCAGCAGCTTAGAGGCAGGGGGTCATGGCAATGAGCAGTTCTTC. Protein product: CASSLEAGGHGNEQFF.

The V call is TRBV7-8, the J call TRBJ1-5, with D hard to call. Germline loops: CDR1 SGHVS, CDR2 FQNEAQ. The CDR3 totals 15 residues. Trimming took 5 bases from V and 6 from J, leaving 17 bases between them. The CDR3 loop is CASSPDRPSLQPQHF. The CDR3 DNA is TGTGCCAGCAGCCCTGACCGGCCCAGCCTTCAGCCCCAGCATTTT.

The genes are TRBV18 and TRBJ1-1; D gene ambiguous. CDR1 and CDR2 (germline): KGHSH, LQKENI. The CDR3 spans 12 residues. The V end was cut by 8 bases, the J end by 1 base, with 8 bases between. In DNA form, the CDR3 reads TGTGCCAGCCACCAGAGGAACACTGAAGCTTTCTTT. Protein product: CASHQRNTEAFF.

The chain uses TRBV6-5 and TRBJ2-1; D perhaps matches TRBD1 (6 bases). Germline CDR1 is MNHEY and CDR2 is SVGAGI. Trimming shortened V by 5 bases and J by 7 bases, and 12 bases separated the two germline ends. The CDR3 runs to 13 residues. For the CDR3, the DNA is TGTGCCAGCAGTCTGGACAGCACGAATGAGCAGTTCTTC. Translating it yields CASSLDSTNEQFF.

The chain is built from TRBV7-2 and TRBJ1-1; unclear D gene. This CDR3 is 13 amino acids long. Germline CDR1 is SGHTA and CDR2 is FQGNSA. The germline V and J ends were trimmed by 3 bases and 4 bases, with 9 bases remaining between them. CDR3 region: CASSFGGVTEAFF. DNA of the CDR3: TGTGCCAGCAGCTTCGGTGGAGTCACTGAAGCTTTCTTT.

In its sample, this clone was seen once. This chain links TRBV11-2 with TRBJ2-3; D not resolved. From germline, CDR1 is SGHAT and CDR2 FQNNGV. V was clipped by 7 bases and J by 0 bases, with 11 bases between them. This CDR3 is 14 amino acids long. Written as DNA, the CDR3 is TGTGCCAGCACCACTGGGCCTAGCACAGATACGCAGTATTTT. It is translated as CASTTGPSTDTQYF.

There are a few counts of this clone. The V gene is TRBV14, the J gene TRBJ2-5; D remains unclear. Trimming removed 1 base from V and 7 bases from J, with 16 bases in between. Per the germline V gene, CDR1 is SGHDN and CDR2 is FVKESK. The CDR3 sequence is 15 residues long. The CDR3 sequence is CASSQGQTGPRTQYF. CDR3 nucleotide sequence: TGTGCCAGCAGCCAAGGGCAAACGGGCCCCAGGACCCAGTACTTC.

The chain uses TRBV9 and TRBJ1-2, with a possible D match to TRBD1 (6 bases). V gave up 0 bases and J gave up 0 bases, with 24 bases separating them. The CDR3 is 20 residues long. The germline V gene encodes CDR1 SGDLS and CDR2 YYNGEE. Here the CDR3 DNA reads TGTGCCAGCAGCGTAGAAGGAGGAGGCCCAGGGGATCAAGCTAACTATGGCTACACCTTC. It specifies CASSVEGGGPGDQANYGYTF.

The chain couples TRBV27 to TRBJ2-1, with D unclear. CDR1 and CDR2 (germline): MNHEY, SMNVEV (reference sequence). The CDR3 consists of 14 residues. Trimming shortened V by 2 bases and J by 6 bases, and 11 bases separated the two germline ends. The chain's CDR3 is CASSLHPTPNEQFF. The CDR3 DNA is TGTGCCAGCAGTTTACATCCAACCCCCAATGAGCAGTTCTTC.

Turning to this clone: In the same sample, other DNA sequences code for this CDR3. The chain combines TRBV4-3 with TRBJ2-1; D is undetermined. Looked up from germline, CDR1 is LGHNA and CDR2 is YSLEER. The germline V and J ends were trimmed by 0 bases and 1 base, with 7 bases remaining between them. The CDR3 covers 15 residues. The CDR3 protein is CASSQEGGSYNEQFF. CDR3 coding DNA: TGCGCCAGCAGCCAAGAAGGCGGTTCCTACAATGAGCAGTTCTTC.